The 15 T cell receptor beta chains reported below all come from one sample, sequenced in a study of response to subunit inactivated influenza vaccine. MiXCR, applied by TCRdb to the RT-PCR reads, yields one record per CDR3 protein. This sample has under 200,000 distinct CDR3 sequences, with roughly 12% found just once. The same data also went into a second study, on T cells expressing NK-cell markers. That investigation notes: As the method of synthesis, 5'RACE template switching with UMIs yielded TCR beta cDNA.

This specimen consisted of CD8+ T cells sorted from PBMCs, obtained about 11 days after vaccination. The origin of the receptors is a middle-aged man who received an inactivated influenza vaccine.

The sample holds a few counts of this clonotype. CDR3 loop: CASSTRTSGKPEQYF. The CDR3 region has the DNA TGTGCCAGCAGCACCAGGACTAGCGGGAAGCCCGAGCAGTACTTC. The chain combines TRBV4-2 with TRBJ2-7, with 12 positions matching TRBD2. The CDR3 sequence is 15 residues long. Germline V CDR1 and CDR2: LGHNA, YNFKEQ. Losses at the gene ends were 5 bases for V and 6 bases for J; bases not matched to a gene: 8.

This clonotype was seen ten or more times. CDR3 loop: CASSQDRDRVSGELFF. The CDR3 bases are TGCGCCAGCAGCCAGGACCGGGACAGGGTTTCCGGGGAGCTGTTTTTT. The genes are TRBV4-3 and TRBJ2-2; 9 bases agree with TRBD1. After removal of 3 bases from V and 6 bases from J, the junction contained 8 bases not matched to a gene. Germline assignment: CDR1 LGHNA and CDR2 YSLEER. The CDR3 consists of 16 residues.

This clonotype was seen many times. This chain links TRBV6-2 or TRBV6-3 with TRBJ1-1, with a possible D match to TRBD1 (6 bases). The CDR3 has 11 amino acids. Per the germline V gene, CDR1 is MNHEY and CDR2 is SVGEGT. Trimming took 6 bases from V and 5 from J, leaving 7 bases between them. The CDR3: CASRQGTEAFF. In nucleotides, the CDR3 is TGTGCCAGCAGGCAGGGGACTGAAGCTTTCTTT.

In its sample, this clonotype was seen a few times. The CDR3 DNA is TGCGCCAGCAGCTGGCAGCAGCAGTCAGACTATGGCTACACCTTC. It yields the protein CASSWQQQSDYGYTF. The chain carries TRBV4-3 and TRBJ1-2; D not resolved. The germline V and J ends were trimmed by 5 bases and 3 bases, with 16 bases remaining between them. The germline V gene encodes CDR1 LGHNA and CDR2 YSLEER. This CDR3 has 15 amino acids.

This chain links TRBV11-1 with TRBJ2-3; D might be TRBD2 (6 bases). The V end was cut by 2 bases, the J end by 0 bases, with 21 bases between. Germline values: CDR1 SGHAT, CDR2 FQDESV (reference sequence). The CDR3 totals 19 residues. In DNA form, the CDR3 reads TGTGCCAGCAGCTTACTCGCCGGGACTCTAACTATAAGCACAGATACGCAGTATTTT. It translates to CASSLLAGTLTISTDTQYF.

This sequence joins TRBV6-2 or TRBV6-3 and TRBJ2-2, with 11 bases identical to TRBD2. Trimming at V came to 6 bases and at J to 5 bases, leaving 2 bases not matched to a gene. Per the germline V gene, CDR1 is MNHEY and CDR2 is SVGEGT. This CDR3 region has 14 residues. This chain's CDR3 is CASSRTSGTGELFF. The CDR3 coding sequence is TGTGCCAGCAGCCGGACTAGCGGGACCGGGGAGCTGTTTTTT.

This clonotype was detected only a few times. The chain recombines TRBV7-8 with TRBJ2-1; possible D gene TRBD1, 6 bases. Per germline, CDR1 SGHVS and CDR2 FQNEAQ. Trimming took 5 bases from V and 6 from J, leaving 14 bases between them. This CDR3 comprises 14 residues. The CDR3 protein is CASSPLDSFNEQFF. CDR3 DNA: TGTGCCAGCAGCCCACTGGACAGTTTCAATGAGCAGTTCTTC.

The rearrangement joins TRBV29-1 to TRBJ2-1, with D possibly being TRBD2 (6 bases). Germline assignment: CDR1 SQVTM and CDR2 ANQGSEA. The CDR3 covers 16 residues. Between the trimmed V and J ends, which lost 2 bases and 2 bases, there was a span of 16 bases. CDR3 sequence (DNA): TGCAGCGTTGAACCATATGGGGGGAGAACCTACAATGAGCAGTTCTTC. Translation: CSVEPYGGRTYNEQFF.

The rearrangement joins TRBV20-1 to TRBJ1-5; D is ambiguous. V lost 2 bases, J lost 1 base, and 6 bases lay in between. The CDR3 contains 13 residues. Germline V gives CDR1 DFQATT, CDR2 SNEGSKA (reference sequence). The CDR3 protein is CSARRISNQPQHF. The CDR3 region has the DNA TGCAGTGCTAGACGTATCAGCAATCAGCCCCAGCATTTT.

Here the CDR3 reads CASSFWAAGWQRRGDGELFF. The CDR3 DNA reads as TGTGCCAGCAGTTTCTGGGCTGCCGGTTGGCAGCGCCGGGGCGACGGGGAGCTGTTTTTT. V usage is TRBV27 and J usage is TRBJ2-2; D may correspond to TRBD1 or TRBD2 (5 bases each). Germline V gives CDR1 MNHEY, CDR2 SMNVEV (reference sequence). Trimming removed 3 bases from V and 7 bases from J, with 30 bases in between. The CDR3 length is 20 residues.

This clonotype was counted a few times. The chain is built from TRBV2 and TRBJ1-3; 7 positions match TRBD1. The length of the CDR3 is 16 residues. V lost 4 bases to trimming and J lost 0 bases; unmatched junction nucleotides: 6. CDR1 is SNHLY, CDR2 FYNNEI, per germline. CDR3 DNA sequence: TGTGCCAGCAGTGCACACAGGGGATACTCTGGAAACACCATATATTTT. Amino acid sequence: CASSAHRGYSGNTIYF.

V and J are TRBV29-1 and TRBJ2-7, with a possible D match to TRBD2 (6 bases). The CDR3 is 13 amino acids. Trimming stripped 4 bases from V and 0 bases from J, with 10 bases between. CDR1 is SQVTM, CDR2 ANQGSEA, per germline. The CDR3 DNA follows: TGCAGCGTTGGCGGCGGGGACTCCTACGAGCAGTACTTC. It is translated as CSVGGGDSYEQYF.

This clonotype came up a few times. The chain uses TRBV7-9 and TRBJ1-4; D remains ambiguous. Germline V gives CDR1 SEHNR, CDR2 FQNEAQ (reference sequence). CDR3 length: 14 amino acids. The V end was cut by 6 bases, the J end by 0 bases, with 8 bases between. CDR3 DNA sequence: TGTGCCAGCAGTTACACTGCAACTAATGAAAAACTGTTTTTT. Protein product: CASSYTATNEKLFF.

This clonotype was recorded a few times. The chain recombines TRBV9 with TRBJ2-1, with 12 bases that match TRBD2. The CDR3 length is 16 residues. Germline trimming cut 4 bases from V and 5 bases from J; bases unmatched to any gene: 7. Germline-derived CDR1 and CDR2 are SGDLS and YYNGEE. The CDR3 loop is CASSTLAGGSHNEQFF. Written as DNA, the CDR3 is TGTGCCAGCAGCACCCTAGCGGGGGGGTCCCACAATGAGCAGTTCTTC.

The J gene is TRBJ2-3, the V gene TRBV6-4, with TRBD2 as a possible D gene (5 bases). This CDR3 spans 15 amino acids. Trimming pared 0 bases from V and 0 bases from J, leaving 7 bases between. The germline CDR1 and CDR2 sequences are MRHNA and SNTAGT. The CDR3 region has the DNA TGTGCCAGCAGTGACTCTGCGGGCAGCACAGATACGCAGTATTTT. Translation gives CASSDSAGSTDTQYF.